This TCR beta chain was captured by sequencing in a study of blood T cell repertoires in COVID-19. Study-wide background: Italy, Spain and the United States were the sources of the convalescent and acute COVID-19 samples. PBMCs, B-cell-depleted T cells, or T cells provided the cDNA or gDNA that made up the material.

In germline, CDR1 is MNHNS, CDR2 SASEGT. This CDR3 has 13 amino acids. Trimming pared 0 bases from V and 13 bases from J, leaving 13 bases between. Original handling: Reference gene primers were amplified, and this amplification served to estimate nucleated cell counts. Using immunoSEQ multiplex PCR, the repertoire was profiled, and TCRdb retains in-frame clones only, with some absent. V and J calls and clone size are those listed in that table; D and trimming were worked out from the DNA. Counted here are fewer than 200,000 clones, about 87% occurring once; the ten biggest clones make up under 3%. The Seattle site enrolled patients during active infection and followed them longitudinally.

This chain connects TRBV6-1 to TRBJ2-1; no definite D call. Sequencing used peripheral blood. This clonotype was sampled from a woman of 80 years or more with COVID-19, enrolled during active disease. In DNA, the CDR3 is TGTGCCAGCAGTGAAGCTGCTACCTCCGCCCAGTTCTTC. Its translation: CASSEAATSAQFF.